Following are 27 T cell receptor beta chains from one sample sequenced in a study of shared clonotypes between healthy human individuals. Measured with immunoSEQ multiplex PCR; TCRdb has only the in-frame clones, and not every one. The profile shows about 1.5 million clones, 95% to 97% of them singletons. The specimen sequenced was naive CD4+ T cells sorted from blood. Subset of the sample: CD45RA+ positively selected. The source is a man aged 25 to 40 in good health.

The CDR3: CASSPIEFTGRTPGQYF. The CDR3 DNA reads as TGTGCCAGCTCACCAATTGAGTTCACAGGGCGCACCCCAGGGCAGTATTTT. The chain carries TRBV18 and TRBJ2-3; tentatively, D is TRBD1 (6 bases). Per germline, CDR1 KGHSH and CDR2 LQKENI. Trimming cost V 2 bases and J 11 bases, with 26 bases left between them. This CDR3 is 17 amino acids long.

This chain joins TRBV12-5 and TRBJ1-1; D unresolved. Trimming shortened V by 5 bases and J by 5 bases, and 15 bases separated the two germline ends. Germline V lookup: CDR1 LGHNT, CDR2 FRNRAP. The CDR3 is made up of 14 amino acids. The CDR3 protein is CASGMTVSRTEAFF. For the CDR3, the DNA is TGTGCTAGTGGTATGACGGTCAGTAGAACTGAAGCTTTCTTT. Using reference TRBV12-5 and TRBJ1-1 for the parts outside the CDR3, the full variable domain is DARVTQTPRHKVTEMGQEVTMRCQPILGHNTVFWYRQTMMQGLELLAYFRNRAPLDDSGMPKDRFSAEMPDATLATLKIQPSEPRDSAVYFCASGMTVSRTEAFFGQGTRLTVV.

The chain recombines TRBV5-1 with TRBJ2-7; the D is unclear. CDR3 length: 13 amino acids. Trimming took off 2 bases at V and 6 bases at J, with 12 bases between the two ends. Germline assignment: CDR1 SGHRS and CDR2 YFSETQ. The CDR3 loop is CASSLTVPSEQYF. The CDR3, as DNA: TGCGCCAGCAGCTTAACAGTCCCCAGCGAGCAGTACTTC.

CDR3 DNA sequence: TGTGCTAGTGCACTAAATCCCGACAGGGGACCCTTCTATAGCAATCAGCCCCAGCATTTT. Translating gives CASALNPDRGPFYSNQPQHF. The chain has TRBV12-5 and TRBJ1-5, with 8 bases aligning to TRBD1. V shed 7 bases and J 0 bases; nucleotides not matched to a gene: 20. Germline-derived CDR1 and CDR2 are LGHNT and FRNRAP. The CDR3 sequence is 20 residues long.

V usage is TRBV11-2 and J usage is TRBJ1-1; 7 bases agree with TRBD1. Germline V lookup: CDR1 SGHAT, CDR2 FQNNGV. The V gene end was trimmed by 5 bases and the J gene end by 1 base; junction bases not matched to a gene: 7. The CDR3 has 15 amino acids. CDR3 residues: CASSPNRGANTEAFF. The CDR3 coding sequence is TGTGCCAGCAGCCCAAACAGGGGAGCGAACACTGAAGCTTTCTTT.

This chain uses TRBV4-2 with TRBJ2-3; D is possibly TRBD2 (5 bases). The germline CDR1 and CDR2 sequences are LGHNA and YNFKEQ. V dropped 8 bases and J dropped 2 bases, with 11 bases sitting between them. The CDR3 runs 13 residues. The CDR3 sequence: CASGEKDTDTQYF. CDR3 in DNA: TGTGCCAGCGGGGAGAAGGACACAGATACGCAGTATTTT.

A single count supports this clone. CDR3 nucleotide sequence: TGTGCCAGCTCACCTGGACAGGGGAAGGCCAAAAACATTCAGTACTTC. Translation: CASSPGQGKAKNIQYF. V usage is TRBV18 and J usage is TRBJ2-4; TRBD1 aligns across 9 bases. Germline CDR1 and CDR2: KGHSH and LQKENI. Trimming cost V 3 bases and J 1 base; bases outside gene matches: 4. CDR3 size: 16 residues.

The chain has TRBV10-3 and TRBJ2-1, with 9 bases lining up with TRBD2. V trimming: 4 bases; J trimming: 3 bases; junction bases outside the gene matches: 7. Germline V gene lookup returns CDR1 ENHRY and CDR2 SYGVKD. There are 16 residues in the CDR3. The CDR3 sequence: CAISVTSGSDYNEQFF. DNA for the CDR3: TGTGCCATCAGTGTGACTAGCGGATCTGACTACAATGAGCAGTTCTTC.

This clone showed up just once. The CDR3 protein is CASSLALAGGSDTQYF. The CDR3 DNA sequence: TGCGCCAGCAGCTTGGCCTTGGCGGGAGGTTCAGATACGCAGTATTTT. V is TRBV5-1 and J is TRBJ2-3; TRBD2 matches 8 bases. The trim removed 0 bases at V and 4 bases at J, leaving 7 bases unmatched. The CDR3 loop spans 16 amino acids. CDR1 and CDR2 (germline): SGHRS, YFSETQ.

V gene TRBV5-8 combines with J gene TRBJ1-5; D is unclear. Trimming left V 4 bases short and J 0 bases short, with 11 bases between. The CDR3 sequence is 15 residues long. CDR1 and CDR2 from the germline V gene are SGHTS and YDEGEE. The CDR3 is CASSTGRLSNQPQHF. In nucleotides, the CDR3 is TGTGCCAGCAGCACCGGCCGCCTTAGCAATCAGCCCCAGCATTTT.

The J gene is TRBJ2-1, the V gene TRBV29-1; D possibly corresponds to TRBD1 (6 bases). V was clipped by 8 bases and J by 0 bases, with 17 bases between them. Germline assignment: CDR1 SQVTM and CDR2 ANQGSEA. This CDR3 has 15 residues. The CDR3 loop is CSTRGGKSSYNEQFF. The CDR3 region has the DNA TGCAGCACAAGAGGGGGAAAGAGCTCCTACAATGAGCAGTTCTTC.

V usage is TRBV7-8 and J usage is TRBJ2-7, with 8 bases that match TRBD1. The CDR3 contains 16 residues. Germline V lookup: CDR1 SGHVS, CDR2 FQNEAQ. V shed 6 bases, J shed 3 bases, and the junction held 13 bases outside the gene matches. This CDR3 is CASRPRWAGGNYEQYF. The DNA for the CDR3 is TGTGCCAGCAGGCCCCGTTGGGCAGGGGGCAACTACGAGCAGTACTTC.

V gene TRBV25-1 combines with J gene TRBJ1-2; 9 nucleotides line up with TRBD1. The CDR3 has 14 amino acids. The V segment lost 2 bases and the J segment 6 bases; nucleotides outside the gene matches: 4. Germline lookup yields CDR1 MGHDK and CDR2 SYGVNS. This CDR3 is CASSEPDRGHGYTF. The CDR3 nucleotides read TGTGCCAGCAGTGAACCGGACAGGGGACATGGCTACACCTTC.

This chain joins TRBV6-1 and TRBJ2-3; D remains ambiguous. This CDR3 region has 15 residues. Trimming took 2 bases from V and 0 from J, leaving 9 bases between them. Germline CDR1 is MNHNS and CDR2 is SASEGT. The CDR3 sequence: CASSEWPGSTDTQYF. The DNA for the CDR3 is TGTGCCAGCAGTGAATGGCCAGGAAGCACAGATACGCAGTATTTT.

The CDR3 region has the DNA TGTGCCAGCAGAAGCGGGAGGGTACAGAATGAGCAGTTCTTC. This sequence encodes CASRSGRVQNEQFF. The chain joins TRBV27 to TRBJ2-1, with 10 bases matching TRBD2. V lost 6 bases to trimming and J lost 7 bases; unmatched junction nucleotides: 6. CDR1 MNHEY and CDR2 SMNVEV come from the germline V gene (reference sequence). There are 14 residues in the CDR3.

The J gene is TRBJ2-7, the V gene TRBV10-3; unclear D gene. Germline CDR1 ENHRY, CDR2 SYGVKD. Between the trimmed V and J ends, which lost 4 bases and 5 bases, there was a span of 9 bases. The CDR3 extends over 12 amino acids. The CDR3 coding sequence is TGTGCCATCAGTGCAACCGGCGACGAGCAGTACTTC. Translation: CAISATGDEQYF.

This CDR3 reads CASSMAGQPSDYGYTF. The DNA of the CDR3 is TGTGCCAGTAGTATGGCCGGACAGCCCTCAGACTATGGCTACACCTTC. The chain uses TRBV19 and TRBJ1-2, with D possibly matching TRBD1 (6 bases). V gave up 3 bases and J gave up 3 bases, with 17 bases separating them. Germline V gene data show CDR1 as LNHDA and CDR2 as SQIVND (reference sequence). This CDR3 has 16 amino acids.

The CDR3 loop reads CASNGELWSQPQHF. The DNA of the CDR3 is TGTGCCAGCAACGGGGAGTTATGGAGTCAGCCCCAGCATTTT. The rearrangement joins TRBV28 to TRBJ1-5; D call uncertain. This CDR3 contains 14 residues. In germline, CDR1 is MDHEN, CDR2 SYDVKM. V was cut by 7 bases and J by 6 bases, with 16 bases left in between.

As to this clone: Other DNA sequences in this sample translate to the same CDR3. This chain connects TRBV2 to TRBJ2-5; 7 nucleotides agree with TRBD1. V trimming: 5 bases; J trimming: 5 bases; junction bases outside the gene matches: 5. Germline V gene sequence: CDR1 SNHLY, CDR2 FYNNEI. This CDR3 comprises 13 residues. The CDR3 region is CASSRQGEETQYF. CDR3 nucleotide sequence: TGTGCCAGCAGTAGACAGGGAGAGGAGACCCAGTACTTC.

The V call is TRBV6-1, the J call TRBJ2-3, with D uncertain. The CDR3 length is 12 residues. Trimming removed 3 bases at V and 6 bases at J, with 7 bases between. CDR1 is MNHNS, CDR2 SASEGT, per germline. CDR3 nucleotide sequence: TGTGCCAGCAGTGACAACGGGGATACGCAGTATTTT. It codes for CASSDNGDTQYF.

J is TRBJ2-5 and V is TRBV5-8; TRBD2 matches at 13 bases. The CDR3 has 16 amino acids. Germline CDR1 is SGHTS and CDR2 is YDEGEE. Losses at the gene ends were 2 bases for V and 5 bases for J; bases not matched to a gene: 6. The CDR3 region is CASSFSGTSGTETQYF. The CDR3 nucleotides read TGTGCCAGCAGCTTTTCCGGGACTAGCGGGACGGAGACCCAGTACTTC.

The CDR3 here is CASSLAPGAEAFF. The CDR3 coding sequence is TGCGCCAGCAGCTTGGCGCCCGGGGCTGAAGCTTTCTTT. The chain combines TRBV5-1 with TRBJ1-1; no clear D gene. The CDR3 totals 13 residues. V lost 0 bases and J lost 6, with 9 bases in between. Germline assignment: CDR1 SGHRS and CDR2 YFSETQ.

This chain uses TRBV28 with TRBJ2-7, with TRBD2 identical over 13 bases. The CDR3 length is 18 residues. CDR1 is MDHEN and CDR2 is SYDVKM in the germline V gene. Trimming at V came to 6 bases and at J to 3 bases, leaving 14 bases not matched to a gene. In DNA form, the CDR3 reads TGTGCCAGCAGCCGAAACCCCCGGACTAGCGGGAGCAACTACGAGCAGTACTTC. Its translation: CASSRNPRTSGSNYEQYF.

On this clone itself: Other nucleotide sequences from this sample produce the same CDR3. The chain is built from TRBV5-1 and TRBJ1-1; D ambiguous. V lost 0 bases and J 1 base, leaving 7 bases between the germline ends. Germline V gives CDR1 SGHRS, CDR2 YFSETQ. This CDR3 comprises 14 residues. CDR3 region: CASSLGGRNTEAFF. The CDR3 DNA reads TGCGCCAGCAGCTTGGGCGGGAGGAACACTGAAGCTTTCTTT. Supplemented by reference TRBV5-1 and TRBJ1-1, the full variable domain reads KAGVTQTPRYLIKTRGQQVTLSCSPISGHRSVSWYQQTPGQGLQFLFEYFSETQRNKGNFPGRFSGRQFSNSRSEMNVSTLELGDSALYLCASSLGGRNTEAFFGQGTRLTVV.

The rearrangement uses TRBV7-2 and TRBJ2-5; the match to TRBD2 covers 8 bases. V lost 1 base to trimming and J lost 5 bases; unmatched junction nucleotides: 12. Germline values: CDR1 SGHTA, CDR2 FQGNSA. This CDR3 has 17 residues. The CDR3 region has the DNA TGTGCCAGCAGCTTAGGGTCCGGGAGGGGGATCCGGGAGACCCAGTACTTC. Protein product: CASSLGSGRGIRETQYF.

The chain joins TRBV5-1 to TRBJ1-1; D gene uncertain. Germline V gene lookup returns CDR1 SGHRS and CDR2 YFSETQ. CDR3 length: 13 amino acids. The V gene lost 4 bases and the J gene lost 3 bases, with 10 bases spanning the gap. The CDR3 sequence: CASSTPRDTEAFF. The CDR3 DNA reads as TGCGCCAGCAGCACCCCTAGGGACACTGAAGCTTTCTTT.

A remark on this clone: Different DNA sequences within this sample yield the same CDR3. This chain links TRBV27 with TRBJ2-2; D gene unclear. Germline CDR1 MNHEY, CDR2 SMNVEV (reference sequence). This CDR3 is 13 amino acids long. V was pared by 2 bases and J by 4 bases, with 5 bases between. The CDR3 is CASSLRVTGELFF. CDR3 nucleotide sequence: TGTGCCAGCAGTTTAAGGGTCACCGGGGAGCTGTTTTTT.